A single sample is the source of the 6 T cell receptor beta chains below, sequenced in a study of control samples from healthy donors and cancer patients. Assay used: immunoSEQ multiplex PCR; TCRdb lists only in-frame clones, some missing. The data contain 75,000 to 100,000 clones, almost 85% of them singletons. The sequencing input was blood. The source of these receptors is a man aged 55 to 70 in good health.

The rearrangement uses TRBV2 and TRBJ2-7, with D possibly being TRBD1 (7 bases). V was shortened by 4 bases and J by 6 bases, with 13 bases between the two germline ends. The CDR3 runs to 13 residues. In germline, CDR1 is SNHLY, CDR2 FYNNEI. The CDR3 region is CASSVGQGGEQYF. The CDR3 nucleotides are TGTGCCAGCAGTGTAGGGCAGGGGGGCGAGCAGTACTTC.

This chain uses TRBV30 with TRBJ2-1, with D possibly being TRBD1 or TRBD2 (5 bases each). The CDR3 consists of 16 residues. CDR1 is GTSNPN, CDR2 SVGIG, per germline (reference sequence). Trimming shortened V by 0 bases and J by 8 bases, and 20 bases separated the two germline ends. The CDR3 here is CAWSVRGRGVWDEQFF. CDR3 bases: TGTGCCTGGAGTGTAAGAGGCCGAGGGGTTTGGGATGAGCAGTTCTTC.

This sequence joins TRBV3-1 (or the pseudogene TRBV3-2) and TRBJ2-5, with 8 bases matching TRBD2. Germline V gives CDR1 LGHDT, CDR2 YNNKEL (reference sequence). After removal of 1 base from V and 5 bases from J, the junction contained 18 bases not matched to a gene. This CDR3 is built from 19 residues. CDR3 sequence: CASSQGSRGRRSGGETQYF. The CDR3 coding sequence is TGTGCCAGCAGCCAAGGGTCTCGCGGGAGGCGGTCTGGTGGGGAGACCCAGTACTTC.

The CDR3 loop reads CASSERQGGETQYF. Written as DNA, the CDR3 is TGTGCCAGCAGCGAACGACAGGGCGGAGAGACCCAGTACTTC. This rearrangement joins TRBV7-8 to TRBJ2-5; 7 bases align to TRBD1. Trimming took 5 bases from V and 4 from J; bases not matched to a gene: 7. Per germline, CDR1 SGHVS and CDR2 FQNEAQ. The CDR3 is 14 amino acids.

This sequence joins TRBV28 and TRBJ2-3; the D gene is possibly TRBD2 (5 bases). Trimming took 7 bases from V and 0 from J, leaving 14 bases between them. Germline CDR1 MDHEN, CDR2 SYDVKM. The CDR3 contains 15 residues. The CDR3 loop reads CASKGEGFSTDTQYF. In DNA form, the CDR3 reads TGTGCCAGCAAGGGTGAGGGTTTTAGCACAGATACGCAGTATTTT.

This clone was counted a single time. The gene calls are TRBV11-3 and TRBJ2-1, with 7 bases identical to TRBD2. The CDR3 runs 13 residues. Germline V gives CDR1 SGHNT, CDR2 YENEEA. The junction had 4 bases not matched to a gene; V was cut back by 5 bases and J by 6 bases. The CDR3 bases are TGTGCCAGCAGCCCCCGACTAGCCAATGAGCAGTTCTTC. This translates into CASSPRLANEQFF.